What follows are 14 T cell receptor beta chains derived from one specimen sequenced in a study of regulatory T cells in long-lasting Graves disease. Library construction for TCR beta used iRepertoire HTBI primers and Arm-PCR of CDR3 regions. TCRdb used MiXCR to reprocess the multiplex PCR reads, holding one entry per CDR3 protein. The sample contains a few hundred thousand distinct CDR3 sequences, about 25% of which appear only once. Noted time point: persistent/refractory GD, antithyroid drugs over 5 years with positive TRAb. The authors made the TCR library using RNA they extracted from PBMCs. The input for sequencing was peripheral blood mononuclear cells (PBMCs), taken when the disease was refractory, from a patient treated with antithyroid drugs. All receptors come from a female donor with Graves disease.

The CDR3 sequence is CASSNGGLVNEQFF. DNA of the CDR3: TGTGCCAGCAGCAACGGGGGACTAGTGAATGAGCAGTTCTTC. The chain couples TRBV7-3 to TRBJ2-1; TRBD2 agrees at 8 bases. The CDR3 is 14 residues long. CDR1 is SGHTA, CDR2 FQGTGA, per germline. V lost 5 bases to trimming and J lost 7 bases; unmatched junction nucleotides: 7.

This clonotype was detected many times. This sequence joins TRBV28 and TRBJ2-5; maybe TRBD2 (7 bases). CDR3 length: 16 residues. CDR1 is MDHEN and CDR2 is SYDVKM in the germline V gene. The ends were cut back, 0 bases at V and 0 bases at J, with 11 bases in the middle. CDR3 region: CASSLWVGGDQETQYF. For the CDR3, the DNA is TGTGCCAGCAGTTTATGGGTAGGGGGGGACCAAGAGACCCAGTACTTC.

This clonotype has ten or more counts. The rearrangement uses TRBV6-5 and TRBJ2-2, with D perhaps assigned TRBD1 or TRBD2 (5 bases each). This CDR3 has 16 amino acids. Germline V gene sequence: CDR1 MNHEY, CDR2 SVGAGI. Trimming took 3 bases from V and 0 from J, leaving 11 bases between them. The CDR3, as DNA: TGTGCCAGCAGTTATCGAGGGGTCCCGAACACCGGGGAGCTGTTTTTT. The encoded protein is CASSYRGVPNTGELFF.

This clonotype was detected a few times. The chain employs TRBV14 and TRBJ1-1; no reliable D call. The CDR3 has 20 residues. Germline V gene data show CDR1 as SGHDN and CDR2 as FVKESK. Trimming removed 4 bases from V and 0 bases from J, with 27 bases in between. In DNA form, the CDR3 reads TGTGCCAGCAGCCTTTTAGCAGACTTTCTTCGTTTCCCCCTGAACACTGAAGCTTTCTTT. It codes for CASSLLADFLRFPLNTEAFF.

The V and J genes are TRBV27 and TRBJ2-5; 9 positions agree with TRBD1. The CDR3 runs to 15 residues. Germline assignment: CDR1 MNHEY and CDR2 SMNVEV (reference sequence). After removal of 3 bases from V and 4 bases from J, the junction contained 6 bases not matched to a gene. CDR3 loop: CASSLTGGGLETQYF. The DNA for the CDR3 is TGTGCCAGCAGTTTGACAGGGGGGGGACTAGAGACCCAGTACTTC.

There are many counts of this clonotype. The CDR3, as DNA: TGTGCCAGCAGTATAGGGACAGGGGGCGCCTACACCTTC. Protein: CASSIGTGGAYTF. V usage is TRBV28 and J usage is TRBJ1-2; TRBD1 agrees at 12 bases. V shed 5 bases and J 10 bases; nucleotides not matched to a gene: 5. This CDR3 contains 13 residues. Germline assignment: CDR1 MDHEN and CDR2 SYDVKM.

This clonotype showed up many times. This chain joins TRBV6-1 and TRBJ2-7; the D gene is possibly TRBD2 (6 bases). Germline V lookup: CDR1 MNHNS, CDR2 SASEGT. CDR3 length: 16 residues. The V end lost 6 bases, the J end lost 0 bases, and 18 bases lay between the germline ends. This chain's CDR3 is CASRTNRDWLSYEQYF. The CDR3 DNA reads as TGTGCCAGCAGGACCAACCGGGACTGGCTCTCCTACGAGCAGTACTTC.

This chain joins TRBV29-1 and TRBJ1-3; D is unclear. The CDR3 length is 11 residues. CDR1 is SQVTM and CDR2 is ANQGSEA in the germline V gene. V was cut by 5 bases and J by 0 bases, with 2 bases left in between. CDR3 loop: CSVYSGNTIYF. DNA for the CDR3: TGCAGCGTTTACTCTGGAAACACCATATATTTT.

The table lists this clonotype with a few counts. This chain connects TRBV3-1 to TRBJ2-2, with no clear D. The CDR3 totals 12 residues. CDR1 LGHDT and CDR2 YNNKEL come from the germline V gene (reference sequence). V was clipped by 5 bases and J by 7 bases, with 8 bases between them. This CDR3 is CASSVKGGELFF. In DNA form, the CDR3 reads TGTGCCAGCAGCGTGAAGGGCGGGGAGCTGTTTTTT. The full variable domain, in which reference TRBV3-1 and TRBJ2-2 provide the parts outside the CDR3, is DTAVSQTPKYLVTQMGNDKSIKCEQNLGHDTMYWYKQDSKKFLKIMFSYNNKELIINETVPNRFSPKSPDKAHLNLHINSLELGDSAVYFCASSVKGGELFFGEGSRLTVL.

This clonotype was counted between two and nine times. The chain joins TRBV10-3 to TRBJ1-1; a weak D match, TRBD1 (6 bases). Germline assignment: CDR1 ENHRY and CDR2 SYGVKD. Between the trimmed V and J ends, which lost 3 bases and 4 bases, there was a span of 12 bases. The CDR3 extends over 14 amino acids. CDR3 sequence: CAISDQGQLTEAFF. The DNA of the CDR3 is TGTGCCATCAGTGACCAAGGACAGCTCACTGAAGCTTTCTTT.

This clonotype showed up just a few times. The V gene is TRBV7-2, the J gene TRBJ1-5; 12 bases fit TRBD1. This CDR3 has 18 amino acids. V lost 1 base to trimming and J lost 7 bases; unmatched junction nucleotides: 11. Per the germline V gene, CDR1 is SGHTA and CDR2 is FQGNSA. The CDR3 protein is CASSLGIRDRGLWQPQHF. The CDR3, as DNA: TGTGCCAGCAGCTTAGGAATCCGGGACAGGGGGCTGTGGCAGCCCCAGCATTTT.

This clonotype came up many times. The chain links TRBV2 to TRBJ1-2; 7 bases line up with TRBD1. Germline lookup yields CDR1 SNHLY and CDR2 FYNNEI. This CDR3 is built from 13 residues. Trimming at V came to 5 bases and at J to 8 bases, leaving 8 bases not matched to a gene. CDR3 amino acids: CASSTGVVWGYTF. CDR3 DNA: TGTGCCAGCAGTACAGGGGTAGTCTGGGGCTACACCTTC.

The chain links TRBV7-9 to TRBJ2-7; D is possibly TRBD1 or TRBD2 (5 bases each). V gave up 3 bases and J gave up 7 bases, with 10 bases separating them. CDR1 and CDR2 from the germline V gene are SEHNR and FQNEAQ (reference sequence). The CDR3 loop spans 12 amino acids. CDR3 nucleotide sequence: TGTGCCAGCAGCTTGGCAGGGAGTGAGCAGTACTTC. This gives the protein CASSLAGSEQYF.

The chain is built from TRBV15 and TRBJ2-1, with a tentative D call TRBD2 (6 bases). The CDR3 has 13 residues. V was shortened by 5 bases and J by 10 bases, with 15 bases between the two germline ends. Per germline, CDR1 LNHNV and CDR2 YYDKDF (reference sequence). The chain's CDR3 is CATSATLGGEQFF. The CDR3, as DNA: TGTGCCACCAGCGCGACCCTTGGGGGGGAGCAGTTCTTC.